The 9 T cell receptor beta chains below come from one sample, sequenced in a study of Ad26.COV2.S vaccination and SARS-CoV-2 variants. Produced via immunoSEQ multiplex PCR; TCRdb's table is partial and in-frame only. This sample has around 370,000 clones; 80% to 90% occur once, and the top ten carry about 3.3%. Noted treatment: around 19 received Ad26.COV2.S at low or high dose, single or two shots; 5 received placebo; per-sample allocation not given. Vaccine and placebo recipients were sampled on day 63 after the first injection. The sequences come from peripheral blood, collected in a trial of Ad26.COV2.S vaccine versus placebo. These receptors were obtained from a person aged 18-60 years who received the Ad26.COV2.S COVID-19 vaccine or a placebo.

CDR3 nucleotide sequence: TGTGCCAGCAGCGTAGGGGGACAACCGCGAGAGACCCAGTACTTC. Translating it yields CASSVGGQPRETQYF. The chain has TRBV9 and TRBJ2-5; a weak D match, TRBD1 (6 bases). From germline, CDR1 is SGDLS and CDR2 YYNGEE. CDR3 length: 15 amino acids. V was clipped by 0 bases and J by 4 bases, with 13 bases between them.

The chain employs TRBV9 and TRBJ2-1, with D possibly matching TRBD2 (6 bases). The length of the CDR3 is 16 residues. Trimming pared 0 bases from V and 3 bases from J, leaving 13 bases between. Germline values: CDR1 SGDLS, CDR2 YYNGEE. CDR3 loop: CASSVALRGIYNEQFF. DNA of the CDR3: TGTGCCAGCAGCGTAGCTCTCCGGGGGATCTACAATGAGCAGTTCTTC. The whole variable domain, remainder taken from reference TRBV9 and TRBJ2-1, is DSGVTQTPKHLITATGQRVTLRCSPRSGDLSVYWYQQSLDQGLQFLIQYYNGEERAKGNILERFSAQQFPDLHSELNLSSLELGDSALYFCASSVALRGIYNEQFFGPGTRLTVL.

The chain is built from TRBV6-6 and TRBJ2-1; D is uncertain. CDR3 length: 13 amino acids. The germline V gene encodes CDR1 MNHNY and CDR2 SVGAGI (reference sequence). V was shortened by 5 bases and J by 7 bases, with 12 bases between the two germline ends. In DNA, the CDR3 is TGTGCCAGCAGTCCACGAATGTTAAATGAGCAGTTCTTC. Protein: CASSPRMLNEQFF.

The J gene is TRBJ1-6, the V gene TRBV6-2 or TRBV6-3; D call uncertain. With 6 bases removed from V and 7 bases from J, the gap between germline ends came to 22 bases. CDR1 and CDR2 (germline): MNHEY, SVGEGT. The CDR3 is 17 residues long. CDR3 residues: CASSRTTLGGRNSPLHF. CDR3 DNA sequence: TGTGCCAGCAGCCGAACTACCCTTGGAGGGAGGAATTCACCCCTCCACTTT.

This clone has only one observation. V and J are TRBV6-4 and TRBJ2-3; D remains ambiguous. The length of the CDR3 is 13 residues. The V gene lost 6 bases and the J gene lost 0 bases, with 7 bases spanning the gap. CDR1 and CDR2 from the germline V gene are MRHNA and SNTAGT. CDR3 bases: TGTGCCAGCAGCCTGGGTAGCACAGATACGCAGTATTTT. It yields the protein CASSLGSTDTQYF.

The rearrangement links TRBV5-1 to TRBJ2-5; D unresolved. Germline V gene sequence: CDR1 SGHRS, CDR2 YFSETQ. With 4 bases removed from V and 4 bases from J, the gap between germline ends came to 8 bases. The length of the CDR3 is 12 residues. This CDR3 is CASSPPGETQYF. The CDR3 bases are TGCGCCAGCAGCCCCCCCGGAGAGACCCAGTACTTC.

This rearrangement joins TRBV28 to TRBJ2-2, with a possible D match to TRBD2 (5 bases). The CDR3 totals 14 residues. From germline, CDR1 is MDHEN and CDR2 SYDVKM. V lost 2 bases and J 7 bases, leaving 11 bases between the germline ends. The CDR3 DNA follows: TGTGCCAGCAGTTTAAGTGGCAGCGGCGGGGAGCTGTTTTTT. Translation gives CASSLSGSGGELFF.

This clone was observed a handful of times. V gene TRBV28 combines with J gene TRBJ1-6; D not resolved. CDR3 size: 14 residues. Trimming removed 2 bases at V and 7 bases at J, with 9 bases between. Germline lookup yields CDR1 MDHEN and CDR2 SYDVKM. In DNA form, the CDR3 reads TGTGCCAGCAGTTTAGGGCAGAAGAATTCACCCCTCCACTTT. It encodes CASSLGQKNSPLHF.

As regards this clone: The same CDR3 is also encoded by other DNA sequences in this sample. The chain combines TRBV5-1 with TRBJ1-5, with 7 nucleotides matching TRBD1. The germline CDR1 and CDR2 sequences are SGHRS and YFSETQ. The V gene end was trimmed by 2 bases and the J gene end by 1 base; junction bases not matched to a gene: 3. This CDR3 contains 15 residues. CDR3 sequence reads: CASSLAGQSNQPQHF. The CDR3 DNA sequence: TGCGCCAGCAGCTTAGCGGGACAGAGCAATCAGCCCCAGCATTTT.